This TCR beta chain derives from a study of cytomegalovirus exposure and HLA in healthy donors. This CDR3 comprises 14 residues. V lost 5 bases, J lost 7 bases, and 6 bases stayed unmatched. Germline V gene lookup returns CDR1 LNHDA and CDR2 SQIVND (reference sequence). Profiling relied on immunoSEQ multiplex PCR, and the TCRdb table lists in-frame clones only, not all of them. Here the sample spans 120,000 to 150,000 clones, roughly nine tenths being singletons. Material: PBMCs. This TCR came from a man aged 18 to 30 in good health and CMV-seronegative. The V gene is TRBV19, the J gene TRBJ2-2, with TRBD2 identical over 8 bases. The CDR3 reads CASSSGGANGELFF. In DNA form, the CDR3 reads TGTGCCAGTAGTTCCGGGGGGGCCAACGGGGAGCTGTTTTTT.